These 32 T cell receptor beta chains were sequenced from one sample in a study of technical replicates of blood from a handful of donors. TCRdb's copy holds only in-frame clones and misses some; the assay was immunoSEQ multiplex PCR. This sample carries 78,000 or so clones, 91% of them seen once, and the ten largest clones take 0.37%. Sequencing used T cells isolated from PBMCs. Receptors originate from a human donor in good health. Some clones in this sample may be carry-over from other donors' samples.

V and J are TRBV25-1 and TRBJ2-1; 8 nucleotides line up with TRBD2. Trimming took 6 bases from V and 2 from J; bases not matched to a gene: 6. CDR3 size: 15 residues. Germline CDR1 and CDR2: MGHDK and SYGVNS. The CDR3: CASRPAGATYNEQFF. The CDR3 nucleotides read TGTGCCAGCAGGCCAGCGGGAGCGACCTACAATGAGCAGTTCTTC. Full variable domain (outside the CDR3, taken from reference TRBV25-1 and TRBJ2-1): EADIYQTPRYLVIGTGKKITLECSQTMGHDKMYWYQQDPGMELHLIHYSYGVNSTEKGDLSSESTVSRIRTEHFPLTLESARPSHTSQYLCASRPAGATYNEQFFGPGTRLTVL.

The V call is TRBV18, the J call TRBJ1-5; 8 bases are shared with TRBD1. Trimming cost V 2 bases and J 0 bases; bases outside gene matches: 18. The germline V gene encodes CDR1 KGHSH and CDR2 LQKENI. This CDR3 contains 21 residues. The CDR3 region has the DNA TGTGCCAGCTCACCATTAGTTCCGGGAGAACAGGGGGGGTATAGCAATCAGCCCCAGCATTTT. It specifies CASSPLVPGEQGGYSNQPQHF. Complete variable domain (other parts from reference TRBV18 and TRBJ1-5): NAGVMQNPRHLVRRRGQEARLRCSPMKGHSHVYWYRQLPEEGLKFMVYLQKENIIDESGMPKERFSAEFPKEGPSILRIQQVVRGDSAAYFCASSPLVPGEQGGYSNQPQHFGDGTRLSIL.

This clone was seen a handful of times. The chain carries TRBV2 and TRBJ1-2; no reliable D call. CDR1 SNHLY and CDR2 FYNNEI come from the germline V gene. The CDR3 totals 13 residues. V was cut by 1 base and J by 0 bases, with 3 bases left in between. Here the CDR3 DNA reads TGTGCCAGCAGTGAAGGCGCTAACTATGGCTACACCTTC. As protein: CASSEGANYGYTF.

V is TRBV10-3 and J is TRBJ2-5, with TRBD2 matching over 11 bases. Trimming took 10 bases from V and 6 from J; bases not matched to a gene: 10. The germline V gene has CDR1 ENHRY and CDR2 SYGVKD. The CDR3 contains 14 residues. CDR3 DNA: TGTGCCAGTAAGGGGTCTAGCGGGGGGAAGACCCAGTACTTC. It codes for CASKGSSGGKTQYF.

This clone was seen more than once but under ten times. The rearrangement joins TRBV19 to TRBJ1-1; 7 bases map to TRBD1. V trimming: 3 bases; J trimming: 5 bases; junction bases outside the gene matches: 6. Per germline, CDR1 LNHDA and CDR2 SQIVND (reference sequence). CDR3 length: 14 amino acids. The CDR3 region has the DNA TGTGCCAGTAGTATGCTAGAGGGGGCGACTGAAGCTTTCTTT. Translation gives CASSMLEGATEAFF.

The gene calls are TRBV11-2 and TRBJ2-2; 8 positions match TRBD2. The V gene end was trimmed by 0 bases and the J gene end by 2 bases; junction bases not matched to a gene: 11. The V gene's germline CDR1 is SGHAT and CDR2 FQNNGV. This CDR3 contains 19 residues. DNA for the CDR3: TGTGCCAGCAGCTTAGATCCCCTGCTGGGACTAGTCAACACCGGGGAGCTGTTTTTT. Amino acids: CASSLDPLLGLVNTGELFF.

The chain carries TRBV30 and TRBJ1-1; 7 bases fit TRBD1. J gave up 4 bases and V 2 bases, and 7 bases lay outside the gene matches. This CDR3 has 14 amino acids. CDR1 is GTSNPN and CDR2 is SVGIG in the germline V gene (reference sequence). CDR3 residues: CAWSTQGRFTEAFF. CDR3 DNA: TGTGCCTGGAGTACACAGGGGAGATTCACTGAAGCTTTCTTT.

The chain uses TRBV6-4 and TRBJ1-5; 7 bases are a match to TRBD1. Germline assignment: CDR1 MRHNA and CDR2 SNTAGT. The CDR3 length is 13 residues. V lost 5 bases, J lost 4 bases, and 2 bases stayed unmatched. This CDR3 is CASSQDRNQPQHF. CDR3 nucleotide sequence: TGTGCCAGCAGTCAGGACAGGAATCAGCCCCAGCATTTT.

The chain couples TRBV9 to TRBJ2-2; a possible D gene is TRBD2 (6 bases). Trimming stripped 2 bases from V and 4 bases from J, with 12 bases between. This CDR3 is built from 15 residues. CDR1 and CDR2 (germline): SGDLS, YYNGEE. CDR3 in amino acids: CASSVGGGTTGELFF. Here the CDR3 DNA reads TGTGCCAGCAGCGTGGGAGGAGGGACCACCGGGGAGCTGTTTTTT.

The chain links TRBV7-6 to TRBJ2-3, with a tentative D call TRBD1 (6 bases). The CDR3 has 15 residues. Germline V gene sequence: CDR1 SGHVS, CDR2 FNYEAQ. Trimming left V 5 bases short and J 3 bases short, with 15 bases between. DNA of the CDR3: TGTGCCAGCAGCCCACTTAAGGGGGTGACAGATACGCAGTATTTT. Amino acids: CASSPLKGVTDTQYF.

The chain uses TRBV6-1 and TRBJ2-5, with no clear D. V gave up 8 bases and J gave up 4 bases, with 5 bases separating them. CDR1 MNHNS and CDR2 SASEGT come from the germline V gene. The CDR3 consists of 10 residues. The CDR3 DNA reads as TGTGCCAGCTCCCGAGAGACCCAGTACTTC. It yields the protein CASSRETQYF.

V gene TRBV9 combines with J gene TRBJ2-3, with 8 bases fitting TRBD1. Unmatched junction bases numbered 12, after V lost 0 bases and J lost 3 bases. This CDR3 has 18 amino acids. Germline assignment: CDR1 SGDLS and CDR2 YYNGEE. The DNA for the CDR3 is TGTGCCAGCAGCGTAGATAGTTTTTGGGACAGGACAACAGATACGCAGTATTTT. The encoded protein is CASSVDSFWDRTTDTQYF.

This clone was observed a single time. CDR3 protein: CASSFGGSGSTGELFF. As DNA, the CDR3 is TGCGCCAGCAGCTTCGGCGGTAGCGGGAGCACCGGGGAGCTGTTTTTT. The rearrangement joins TRBV5-1 to TRBJ2-2; 9 bases agree with TRBD2. The germline V gene encodes CDR1 SGHRS and CDR2 YFSETQ. There are 16 residues in the CDR3. After removal of 2 bases from V and 4 bases from J, the junction contained 6 bases not matched to a gene.

This rearrangement joins TRBV4-2 to TRBJ2-2, with D hard to call. Trimming removed 10 bases from V and 2 bases from J, with 5 bases in between. Germline assignment: CDR1 LGHNA and CDR2 YNFKEQ. The CDR3 runs 11 residues. CDR3 coding DNA: TGTGCCACCAAAAACACCGGGGAGCTGTTTTTT. Translating gives CATKNTGELFF.

This sequence joins TRBV6-4 and TRBJ2-1, with 9 bases matching TRBD2. With V trimmed by 0 bases and J by 5 bases, 2 bases remained unmatched. The CDR3 has 15 amino acids. Germline CDR1 MRHNA, CDR2 SNTAGT. In DNA form, the CDR3 reads TGTGCCAGCAGTGACTCAGCGGGGGGCAACAATGAGCAGTTCTTC. Translated, it gives CASSDSAGGNNEQFF.

The chain couples TRBV5-1 to TRBJ1-1; 8 nucleotides align to TRBD1. The CDR3 runs to 15 residues. Unmatched junction bases numbered 8, after V lost 2 bases and J lost 5 bases. CDR1 and CDR2 from the germline V gene are SGHRS and YFSETQ. For the CDR3, the DNA is TGCGCCAGCAGCTTATTCAGGGGGCGCGTAACTGAAGCTTTCTTT. Its translation is CASSLFRGRVTEAFF.

The chain carries TRBV25-1 and TRBJ2-6; D is unresolved. Germline V lookup: CDR1 MGHDK, CDR2 SYGVNS. Trimming pared 5 bases from V and 12 bases from J, leaving 14 bases between. The CDR3 runs 13 residues. The CDR3 nucleotides are TGTGCCAGCAGTTGGTCGAGTCCAAGCGTCCTGACTTTC. This encodes CASSWSSPSVLTF.

The chain links TRBV5-1 to TRBJ1-2; the match to TRBD1 covers 7 bases. The germline CDR1 and CDR2 sequences are SGHRS and YFSETQ. The trim removed 4 bases at V and 7 bases at J, leaving 13 bases unmatched. This CDR3 is built from 15 residues. The CDR3 spells CASSRATGILGGYTF. DNA of the CDR3: TGCGCCAGCAGCCGCGCGACAGGGATCCTCGGTGGCTACACCTTC.

The CDR3: CASSEGLYQETQYF. For the CDR3, the DNA is TGTGCCAGCAGTGAAGGCCTATATCAAGAGACCCAGTACTTC. V usage is TRBV2 and J usage is TRBJ2-5; D remains unclear. The V and J ends lost 1 base and 2 bases respectively, with 8 bases between them. Germline CDR1 and CDR2: SNHLY and FYNNEI. The CDR3 has 14 amino acids.

This chain uses TRBV28 with TRBJ1-1; D call uncertain. This CDR3 contains 11 residues. V gave up 3 bases and J gave up 4 bases, with 3 bases separating them. CDR1 and CDR2 from the germline V gene are MDHEN and SYDVKM. The CDR3 sequence is CASSLSTEAFF. CDR3 in DNA: TGTGCCAGCAGTTTGAGCACTGAAGCTTTCTTT.

The chain uses TRBV7-9 and TRBJ1-2; unclear D gene. The germline V and J ends were trimmed by 4 bases and 2 bases, with 17 bases remaining between them. Per germline, CDR1 SEHNR and CDR2 FQNEAQ (reference sequence). The CDR3 covers 16 residues. The CDR3: CASSSSRAGRNYGYTF. In nucleotides, the CDR3 is TGTGCCAGCAGCTCCTCGAGGGCGGGAAGAAACTATGGCTACACCTTC.

The V call is TRBV11-3, the J call TRBJ2-7, with 9 bases matching TRBD1. V shed 5 bases and J 6 bases; nucleotides not matched to a gene: 8. This CDR3 spans 14 amino acids. The germline V gene encodes CDR1 SGHNT and CDR2 YENEEA. This CDR3 is CASSDRQGGSEQYF. As DNA, the CDR3 is TGTGCCAGCAGCGACCGACAGGGGGGTAGCGAGCAGTACTTC.

V and J are TRBV2 and TRBJ2-5, with 7 bases aligning to TRBD1. The CDR3 has 14 amino acids. With V trimmed by 8 bases and J by 2 bases, 8 bases remained unmatched. Looked up from germline, CDR1 is SNHLY and CDR2 is FYNNEI. The DNA of the CDR3 is TGTGCCAGCCTCCGGGACAGCACACAAGAGACCCAGTACTTC. Protein: CASLRDSTQETQYF.

This clone showed up just once. This chain connects TRBV5-1 to TRBJ2-5, with a tentative D call TRBD2 (6 bases). V was pared by 4 bases and J by 3 bases, with 25 bases between. Germline V gene lookup returns CDR1 SGHRS and CDR2 YFSETQ. The CDR3 has 18 residues. The CDR3 sequence: CASSTRDFELRRKETQYF. The CDR3 bases are TGCGCCAGCAGCACCCGGGACTTCGAATTGAGGAGAAAAGAGACCCAGTACTTC.

The J gene is TRBJ2-3, the V gene TRBV6-1; 7 bases agree with TRBD1. V was pared by 4 bases and J by 2 bases, with 15 bases of the junction left unmatched. CDR1 MNHNS and CDR2 SASEGT come from the germline V gene. The CDR3 extends over 18 amino acids. The CDR3 spells CASSVRTKTGIDTDTQYF. CDR3 bases: TGTGCCAGCAGTGTAAGAACCAAGACAGGGATCGACACAGATACGCAGTATTTT.

The V and J genes are TRBV25-1 and TRBJ2-2; 7 bases align to TRBD1. Germline V gene data show CDR1 as MGHDK and CDR2 as SYGVNS. V trimming: 7 bases; J trimming: 1 base; junction bases outside the gene matches: 9. The CDR3 has 16 residues. The CDR3 nucleotides are TGTGCCAGCATAGGCAACAGGGGATTGAACACCGGGGAGCTGTTTTTT. This encodes CASIGNRGLNTGELFF.

This chain's CDR3 is CASRHEGISNTGELFF. The DNA of the CDR3 is TGTGCCAGCAGGCACGAGGGAATCTCGAACACCGGGGAGCTGTTTTTT. J is TRBJ2-2 and V is TRBV5-4; D possibly corresponds to TRBD2 (5 bases). V was clipped by 5 bases and J by 0 bases, with 14 bases between them. The CDR3 is made up of 16 amino acids. The germline CDR1 and CDR2 sequences are SGHNT and YYREEE (reference sequence).

This clone appeared once. The chain has TRBV19 and TRBJ1-5; 9 nucleotides align to TRBD1. This CDR3 is 15 amino acids long. The germline CDR1 and CDR2 sequences are LNHDA and SQIVND (reference sequence). J gave up 2 bases and V 4 bases, and 3 bases lay outside the gene matches. As DNA, the CDR3 is TGTGCCAGTAGTAAGGGGACAGGGCGCAATCAGCCCCAGCATTTT. This gives the protein CASSKGTGRNQPQHF.

The chain links TRBV7-2 to TRBJ2-6, with a possible D match to TRBD2 (5 bases). The CDR3 is made up of 17 amino acids. CDR1 is SGHTA, CDR2 FQGNSA, per germline. V lost 1 base to trimming and J lost 2 bases, with 12 bases between them. CDR3 in amino acids: CASSLVGGLAGANVLTF. In DNA form, the CDR3 reads TGTGCCAGCAGCTTAGTAGGAGGACTGGCTGGGGCCAACGTCCTGACTTTC. The complete variable domain, with remaining parts taken from reference TRBV7-2 and TRBJ2-6, reads GAGVSQSPSNKVTEKGKDVELRCDPISGHTALYWYRQSLGQGLEFLIYFQGNSAPDKSGLPSDRFSAERTGGSVSTLTIQRTQQEDSAVYLCASSLVGGLAGANVLTFGAGSRLTVL.

As concerns this clone: The identical CDR3 is also encoded by other nucleotide sequences in the sample. V gene TRBV2 combines with J gene TRBJ2-7; possibly TRBD1 for D (5 bases). Trimming shortened V by 4 bases and J by 0 bases, and 7 bases separated the two germline ends. CDR3 length: 13 amino acids. In germline, CDR1 is SNHLY, CDR2 FYNNEI. DNA of the CDR3: TGTGCCAGCAGTGTGCAGGGCTCCTACGAGCAGTACTTC. Translating gives CASSVQGSYEQYF.

The chain uses TRBV29-1 and TRBJ1-1; no clear D gene. Germline V gene lookup returns CDR1 SQVTM and CDR2 ANQGSEA. The CDR3 has 14 amino acids. Trimming took off 6 bases at V and 0 bases at J, with 14 bases between the two ends. The CDR3 nucleotides read TGCAGCGTGGGCCCCGTCCTCTTGAACACTGAAGCTTTCTTT. Its protein product is CSVGPVLLNTEAFF.

The chain links TRBV10-1 to TRBJ2-7; D is perhaps TRBD1 (6 bases). CDR3 length: 13 amino acids. Per the germline V gene, CDR1 is WNHNN and CDR2 is SYGVQD (reference sequence). V lost 4 bases, J lost 0 bases, and 7 bases lay in between. The CDR3 loop reads CASSGDTSYEQYF. DNA of the CDR3: TGCGCCAGCAGTGGGGACACCTCCTACGAGCAGTACTTC.